This TCR beta chain was retrieved from a study of metastatic and nonmetastatic thyroid tumors (dated by TCRdb to 2020 to 2021). Broadly, across the study: The researchers compared repertoires between peripheral blood samples and tumor or nodule tissue samples from patients with malignant or benign thyroid disease. Here is what the overall study found, with its caveats: In both blood and tumor samples, malignant tumors were reported to have significantly higher TCR beta diversity than benign nodules.

This clone was picked up many times. Its antigen is not yet known. It has no much larger one-base neighbor in the sample; base qualities were not kept. The protocol used for the library was PCR. The instrument was an Illumina HiSeq 4000. High-throughput sequencing was used to profile the TCR beta-chain CDR3 region of each patient. The original pipeline was this. Drawing on CDR3 differences between clinicopathological groups, the researchers built a classifier meant to tell apart patients with distant-metastatic papillary thyroid cancer. The Shannon index was used to measure repertoire diversity, and the Morisita-Horn index was used to measure how similar tumor and blood repertoires were. The raw public reads went through TCRdb reprocessing: fastp at Q25, MiXCR clone calling, in-frame beta chains kept. The V and J calls were not made by the authors but by TCRdb's processing. The sample contains some 5,700 clones, roughly 29% of them found a single time. The ten largest account for approximately 19% of the sample.

No patient had received any treatment before thyroid surgery. Using T-cell receptor beta sequencing, the study looked back at clinical samples from patients collected from the early 2010s to the late 2010s. The CDR3, cysteine through phenylalanine, is 12 amino acids long. Just CDR3 DNA is preserved here, 36 bases in frame from base 1. The junction carries 11 bases between V and J, which are trimmed by 5 bases and 6 bases respectively. The germline V gene (reference sequence) supplies CDR1 LGHDT and CDR2 YNNKEL. The chain is assembled from TRBV3-1 and TRBJ2-7; the D segment could be TRBD1, given 6 matching bases. The sequenced sample was adjacent normal tissue. The receptor was isolated from a female donor with papillary thyroid cancer or a benign thyroid nodule (not recorded which). Some clones in this sample may be carry-over from other donors' samples. The CDR3 corresponds to CASSTLGGEQYF. The DNA reads as follows: TGTGCCAGCAGCACACTAGGGGGCGAGCAGTACTTC.